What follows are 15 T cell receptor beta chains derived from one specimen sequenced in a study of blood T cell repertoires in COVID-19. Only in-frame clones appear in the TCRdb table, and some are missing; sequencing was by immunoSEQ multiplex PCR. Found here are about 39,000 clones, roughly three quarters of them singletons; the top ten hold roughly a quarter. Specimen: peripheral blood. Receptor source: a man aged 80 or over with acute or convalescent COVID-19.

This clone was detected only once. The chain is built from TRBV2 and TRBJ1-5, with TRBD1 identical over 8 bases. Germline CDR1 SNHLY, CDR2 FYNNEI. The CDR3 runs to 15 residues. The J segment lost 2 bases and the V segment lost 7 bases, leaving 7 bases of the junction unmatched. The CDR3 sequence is CASKGQAGGNQPQHF. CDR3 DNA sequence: TGTGCCAGCAAGGGACAGGCTGGTGGCAATCAGCCCCAGCATTTT. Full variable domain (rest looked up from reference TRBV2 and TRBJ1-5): EPEVTQTPSHQVTQMGQEVILRCVPISNHLYFYWYRQILGQKVEFLVSFYNNEISEKSEIFDDQFSVERPDGSNFTLKIRSTKLEDSAMYFCASKGQAGGNQPQHFGDGTRLSIL.

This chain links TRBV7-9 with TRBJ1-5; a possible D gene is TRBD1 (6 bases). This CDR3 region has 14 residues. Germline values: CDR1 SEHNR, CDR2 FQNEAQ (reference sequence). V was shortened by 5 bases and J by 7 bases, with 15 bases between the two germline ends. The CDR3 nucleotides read TGTGCCAGCAGCGTACAAGGGGGTGACCAGCCCCAGCATTTT. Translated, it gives CASSVQGGDQPQHF.

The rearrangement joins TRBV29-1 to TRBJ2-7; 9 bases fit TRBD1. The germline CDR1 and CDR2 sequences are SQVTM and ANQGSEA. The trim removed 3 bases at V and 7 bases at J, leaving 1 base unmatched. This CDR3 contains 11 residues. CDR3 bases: TGCAGCGTTGAGACAGGGGGGGAGCAGTACTTC. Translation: CSVETGGEQYF.

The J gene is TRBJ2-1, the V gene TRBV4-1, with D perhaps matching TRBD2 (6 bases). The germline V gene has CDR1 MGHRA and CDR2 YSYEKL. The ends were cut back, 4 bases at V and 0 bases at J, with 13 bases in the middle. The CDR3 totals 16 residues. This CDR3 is CASSRTRGSSYNEQFF. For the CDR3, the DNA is TGCGCCAGCAGCCGTACTCGGGGGTCCTCCTACAATGAGCAGTTCTTC.

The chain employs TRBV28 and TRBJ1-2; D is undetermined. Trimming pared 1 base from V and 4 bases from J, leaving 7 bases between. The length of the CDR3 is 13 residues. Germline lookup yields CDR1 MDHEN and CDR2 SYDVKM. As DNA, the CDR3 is TGTGCCAGCAGTTTATCCCCTATCTATGGCTACACCTTC. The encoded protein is CASSLSPIYGYTF.

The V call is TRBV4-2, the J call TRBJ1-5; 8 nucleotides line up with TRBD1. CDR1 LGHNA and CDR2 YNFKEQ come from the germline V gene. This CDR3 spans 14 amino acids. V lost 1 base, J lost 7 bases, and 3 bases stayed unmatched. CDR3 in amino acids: CASSQGTGRQPQHF. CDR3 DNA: TGTGCCAGCAGCCAAGGGACAGGGCGACAGCCCCAGCATTTT.

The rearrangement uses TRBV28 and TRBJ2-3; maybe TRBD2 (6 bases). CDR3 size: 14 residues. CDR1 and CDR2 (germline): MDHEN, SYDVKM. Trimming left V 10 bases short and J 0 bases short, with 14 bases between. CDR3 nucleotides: TGTGCCACCCTGAGGGCGGGAAGCACAGATACGCAGTATTTT. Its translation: CATLRAGSTDTQYF.

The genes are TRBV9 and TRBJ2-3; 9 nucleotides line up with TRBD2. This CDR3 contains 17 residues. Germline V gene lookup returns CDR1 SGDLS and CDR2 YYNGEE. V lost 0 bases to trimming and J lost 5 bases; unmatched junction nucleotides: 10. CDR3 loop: CASSVGAGLAGEDTQYF. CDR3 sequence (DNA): TGTGCCAGCAGCGTAGGTGCCGGCTTAGCGGGAGAAGATACGCAGTATTTT. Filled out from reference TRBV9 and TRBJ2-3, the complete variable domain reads DSGVTQTPKHLITATGQRVTLRCSPRSGDLSVYWYQQSLDQGLQFLIQYYNGEERAKGNILERFSAQQFPDLHSELNLSSLELGDSALYFCASSVGAGLAGEDTQYFGPGTRLTVL.

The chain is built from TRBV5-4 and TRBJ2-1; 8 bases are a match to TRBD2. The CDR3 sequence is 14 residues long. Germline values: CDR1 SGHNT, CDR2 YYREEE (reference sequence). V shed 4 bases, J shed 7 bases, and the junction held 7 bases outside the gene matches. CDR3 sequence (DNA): TGTGCCAGCAGCCCCCGGGGGGGGGCGAATGAGCAGTTCTTC. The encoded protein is CASSPRGGANEQFF.

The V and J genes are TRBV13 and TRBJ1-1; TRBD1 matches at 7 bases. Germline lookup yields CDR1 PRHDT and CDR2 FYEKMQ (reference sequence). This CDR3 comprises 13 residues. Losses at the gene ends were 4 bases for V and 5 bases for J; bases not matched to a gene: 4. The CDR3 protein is CASSSRQGTEAFF. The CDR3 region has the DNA TGTGCCAGCAGCTCCCGACAGGGAACTGAAGCTTTCTTT.

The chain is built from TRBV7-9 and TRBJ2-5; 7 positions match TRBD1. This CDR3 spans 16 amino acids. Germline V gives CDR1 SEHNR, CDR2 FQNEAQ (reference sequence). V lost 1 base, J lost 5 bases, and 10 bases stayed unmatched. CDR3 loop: CASSLGTSGGEETQYF. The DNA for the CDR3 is TGTGCCAGCAGCTTAGGAACCTCAGGGGGAGAGGAGACCCAGTACTTC.

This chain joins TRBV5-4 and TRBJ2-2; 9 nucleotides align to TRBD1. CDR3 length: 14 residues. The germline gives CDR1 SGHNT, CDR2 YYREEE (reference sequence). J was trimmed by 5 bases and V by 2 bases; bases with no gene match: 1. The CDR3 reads CASSLGQGTGELFF. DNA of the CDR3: TGTGCCAGCAGCTTAGGACAGGGGACCGGGGAGCTGTTTTTT.

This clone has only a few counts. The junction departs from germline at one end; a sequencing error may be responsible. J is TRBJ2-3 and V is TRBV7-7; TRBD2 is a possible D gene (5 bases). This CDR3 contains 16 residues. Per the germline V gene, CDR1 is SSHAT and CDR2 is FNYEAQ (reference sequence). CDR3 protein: CASSLGGPLSTDTQYF. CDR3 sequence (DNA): TGTGCTAGCAGCTTAGGCGGGCCCCTTAGCACAGATACGCAGTATTTT.

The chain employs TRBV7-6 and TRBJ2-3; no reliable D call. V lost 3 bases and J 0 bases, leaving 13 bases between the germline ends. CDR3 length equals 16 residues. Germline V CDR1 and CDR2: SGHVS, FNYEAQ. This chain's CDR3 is CASSLLPVTSTDTQYF. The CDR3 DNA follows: TGTGCCAGCAGCTTGTTGCCGGTGACTAGCACAGATACGCAGTATTTT. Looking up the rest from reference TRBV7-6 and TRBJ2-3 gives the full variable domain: GAGVSQSPRYKVTKRGQDVALRCDPISGHVSLYWYRQALGQGPEFLTYFNYEAQQDKSGLPNDRFSAERPEGSISTLTIQRTEQRDSAMYRCASSLLPVTSTDTQYFGPGTRLTVL.

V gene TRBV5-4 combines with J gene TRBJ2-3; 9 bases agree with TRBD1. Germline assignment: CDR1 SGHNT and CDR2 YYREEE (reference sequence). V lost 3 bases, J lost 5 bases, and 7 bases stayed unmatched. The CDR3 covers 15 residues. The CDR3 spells CASSSTDRGGDTQYF. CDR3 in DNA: TGTGCCAGCAGCTCAACGGACAGGGGAGGAGATACGCAGTATTTT.